Each of the 15 T cell receptor beta chains below was sequenced from the same sample in a study of response to subunit inactivated influenza vaccine. TCRdb analysed the RT-PCR reads with MiXCR anew, one entry per CDR3 protein. In the table there are 450,000 to 550,000 distinct CDR3 sequences, about 25% of which are singletons. The specimen comprised CD4+ T cells sorted from PBMCs, sampled 5 to 6 days after vaccination. The receptors originated from a man aged 45-65 years who received an inactivated influenza vaccine.

This clonotype was seen a handful of times. The chain employs TRBV6-2 or TRBV6-3 and TRBJ2-7; tentative D call: TRBD2 (5 bases). In germline, CDR1 is MNHEY, CDR2 SVGEGT. The CDR3 contains 13 residues. The V gene lost 5 bases and the J gene lost 7 bases, with 15 bases spanning the gap. The CDR3 DNA reads TGTGCCAGCAGTCTCCTGAGTTCGGGGGAGCAGTACTTC. It codes for CASSLLSSGEQYF.

The chain is built from TRBV2 and TRBJ2-7; D unresolved. Germline loops: CDR1 SNHLY, CDR2 FYNNEI. The CDR3 covers 14 residues. V lost 3 bases and J lost 0, with 9 bases in between. DNA for the CDR3: TGTGCCAGCAGTGAGGTCCTTTTCTCCTACGAGCAGTACTTC. This sequence encodes CASSEVLFSYEQYF.

This clonotype was counted a few times. J is TRBJ2-2 and V is TRBV18; TRBD1 is a possible D gene (5 bases). Germline CDR1 reads KGHSH; CDR2 reads LQKENI. The germline V and J ends were trimmed by 5 bases and 4 bases, with 14 bases remaining between them. The CDR3 length is 15 residues. The CDR3 region is CASSFREDGTGELFF. CDR3 in DNA: TGTGCCAGCTCATTCAGGGAAGACGGCACCGGGGAGCTGTTTTTT.

Only one count was recorded for this clonotype. The V gene is TRBV5-1, the J gene TRBJ2-1; 9 bases agree with TRBD2. The germline CDR1 and CDR2 sequences are SGHRS and YFSETQ. The CDR3 length is 16 residues. V gave up 0 bases and J gave up 7 bases; unmatched junction bases: 8. In DNA, the CDR3 is TGCGCCAGCAGCTTGGAAGATGCGGGAGGGCAAAATGAGCAGTTCTTC. Amino acid sequence: CASSLEDAGGQNEQFF.

The chain employs TRBV20-1 and TRBJ2-3, with 10 bases that match TRBD1. The V and J ends lost 5 bases and 3 bases, in that order; junction bases with no gene match: 5. Germline-derived CDR1 and CDR2 are DFQATT and SNEGSKA (reference sequence). The CDR3 is 14 residues long. The CDR3 reads CSAPDRGKTDTQYF. CDR3 coding DNA: TGCAGTGCTCCGGACAGGGGGAAGACAGATACGCAGTATTTT.

This clonotype was recorded a few times. J is TRBJ1-5 and V is TRBV7-9; 7 bases are a match to TRBD1. The ends lost 5 bases at V and 4 bases at J; junction bases unmatched: 8. The CDR3 is 15 amino acids. Germline V gene lookup returns CDR1 SEHNR and CDR2 FQNEAQ (reference sequence). CDR3 coding DNA: TGTGCCAGCAGCCCGACAGGGAATGGAAATCAGCCCCAGCATTTT. Translated: CASSPTGNGNQPQHF.

This clonotype appeared a few times. This chain uses TRBV5-1 with TRBJ2-3; 13 bases are a match to TRBD2. Germline V gene lookup returns CDR1 SGHRS and CDR2 YFSETQ. CDR3 length equals 17 residues. Trimming removed 4 bases from V and 4 bases from J; junction bases left unmatched: 9. The CDR3, as DNA: TGCGCCAGCAGCATCGAAACTAGCGGGGGGGCAGCAGATACGCAGTATTTT. It codes for CASSIETSGGAADTQYF.

The table lists this clonotype with many counts. The genes are TRBV5-1 and TRBJ2-4, with 9 bases lining up with TRBD1. CDR1 and CDR2 (germline): SGHRS, YFSETQ. Trimming cost V 4 bases and J 2 bases; bases outside gene matches: 13. CDR3 length: 18 residues. The CDR3 loop is CASSTGQGSSYTKNIQYF. CDR3 nucleotides: TGCGCCAGCAGCACGGGACAGGGTTCTTCATATACCAAAAACATTCAGTACTTC.

The gene calls are TRBV6-1 and TRBJ1-6; 7 bases are a match to TRBD1. CDR1 and CDR2 (germline): MNHNS, SASEGT. The V segment lost 6 bases and the J segment 5 bases; nucleotides outside the gene matches: 7. This CDR3 comprises 15 residues. The CDR3 reads CASRAGTEDNSPLHF. CDR3 nucleotides: TGTGCCAGCAGGGCCGGGACAGAGGATAATTCACCCCTCCACTTT.

The chain has TRBV25-1 and TRBJ2-1; possibly TRBD2 for D (5 bases). The CDR3 covers 13 residues. Germline-derived CDR1 and CDR2 are MGHDK and SYGVNS. Trimming left V 7 bases short and J 8 bases short, with 15 bases between. The CDR3, as DNA: TGTGCCAGCACAGGACTGAATAGCGATGAGCAGTTCTTC. It specifies CASTGLNSDEQFF.

J is TRBJ2-3 and V is TRBV10-3; D call uncertain. The CDR3 sequence is 14 residues long. The V gene's germline CDR1 is ENHRY and CDR2 SYGVKD. V was shortened by 1 base and J by 14 bases, with 19 bases between the two germline ends. The DNA of the CDR3 is TGTGCCATCAGTGAGTGGACCGTATCCAATTATATGTATTTT. Protein sequence: CAISEWTVSNYMYF.

This clonotype appeared a few times. The rearrangement links TRBV28 to TRBJ1-4; maybe TRBD1 (5 bases). The CDR3 is made up of 12 amino acids. Germline CDR1 MDHEN, CDR2 SYDVKM. The V gene lost 7 bases and the J gene lost 4 bases, with 7 bases spanning the gap. The CDR3 is CASNRINEKLFF. The CDR3 region has the DNA TGTGCCAGCAACAGGATTAATGAAAAACTGTTTTTT.

This clonotype was seen more than once but under ten times. The rearrangement links TRBV6-2 or TRBV6-3 to TRBJ2-2; the D gene is possibly TRBD2 (7 bases). Per germline, CDR1 MNHEY and CDR2 SVGEGT. The V end lost 7 bases, the J end lost 5 bases, and 14 bases lay between the germline ends. The CDR3 is 14 residues long. The CDR3 loop is CASNKQGGTGELFF. CDR3 nucleotides: TGTGCCAGCAATAAACAGGGAGGGACCGGGGAGCTGTTTTTT.

The V gene is TRBV6-1, the J gene TRBJ1-5, with D hard to call. Between the trimmed V and J ends, which lost 2 bases and 6 bases, there was a span of 8 bases. This CDR3 is built from 13 residues. Germline CDR1 MNHNS, CDR2 SASEGT. This CDR3 reads CASSEITVQPQHF. CDR3 coding DNA: TGTGCCAGCAGTGAAATCACAGTTCAGCCCCAGCATTTT.

V usage is TRBV20-1 and J usage is TRBJ1-2; perhaps TRBD1 as D (5 bases). CDR1 and CDR2 from the germline V gene are DFQATT and SNEGSKA (reference sequence). CDR3 size: 12 residues. V was pared by 5 bases and J by 8 bases, with 15 bases between. CDR3 in amino acids: CSAHRGYDGYTF. The CDR3 bases are TGCAGTGCTCACCGGGGGTACGACGGCTACACCTTC.